Listed below are T cell receptor beta chains from one sample, sequenced in a study of shared T cell receptors in the human thymus. Here immunoSEQ multiplex PCR was the method, and the copy in TCRdb shows in-frame clones only, minus some. The table includes approximately 730,000 clones, approximately 85% detected once. These records were also assigned to another study, of human thymus T cells.

What was sequenced was thymocytes. The source of these receptors is a girl under three years old with a congenital heart defect. Both conserved end residues are part of each CDR3. A D gene is named only where the DNA matches it firmly. Clone size, where shown, is once, few, many, or a class for clones that have expanded.

D gene | J gene | clone size | V gene | CDR3 DNA | CDR3 protein
- | TRBJ1-6 | - | TRBV19 | TGTGCCAGTAAGCCGAACCCGGGAGAGAATTCACCCCTCCACTTT | CASKPNPGENSPLHF
- | TRBJ1-6 | - | TRBV15 | TGTGCCACCAGCAGAGATAAGTTGGGCTCGACACCCCTCCACTTT | CATSRDKLGSTPLHF
- | TRBJ2-6 | - | TRBV19 | TGTGCCAGTAGTATCCCTTTAGGACAGCTCTCTGGGGCCAACGTCCTGACTTTC | CASSIPLGQLSGANVLTF
TRBD1 | TRBJ2-7 | - | TRBV7-2 | TGTGCCAGCAGCCCGACAGGGGATCGGAAGCAGTACTTC | CASSPTGDRKQYF
- | TRBJ2-7 | - | TRBV28 | TGTGCCAGCAGTTTATGTACAGGGAGCAACTACGAGCAGTACTTC | CASSLCTGSNYEQYF
- | TRBJ1-1 | - | TRBV5-4 | TGTGCCAGCAGCTTGGGACAGGACACTGAAGCTTTCTTT | CASSLGQDTEAFF
- | TRBJ2-7 | - | TRBV5-6 | TGTGCCAGCAGCGGAGGGACAGTCGAGCAGTACTTC | CASSGGTVEQYF
TRBD1 | TRBJ2-2 | - | TRBV25-1 | TGTGCCAGCAGTGATAACAGGGGGCAGTGCACCGGGGAGCTGTTTTTT | CASSDNRGQCTGELFF
TRBD1 | TRBJ1-1 | - | TRBV9 | TGTGCCAGCAGCTCGGGGACAGGGTATAACACTGAAGCTTTCTTT | CASSSGTGYNTEAFF
- | TRBJ1-1 | - | TRBV20-1 | TGCAGTGCCCTGGAGGGGCGTGAAGCTTTCTTT | CSALEGREAFF
- | TRBJ2-7 | once | TRBV19 | TGTGCCAGTAGTAACGAGAGGCCAGGAGGCGAGCAGTACTTC | CASSNERPGGEQYF
- | TRBJ1-2 | few | TRBV21-1 | TGTGCCAGCAGCAACACTAACTATGGCTACACCTTC | CASSNTNYGYTF
- | TRBJ2-7 | - | TRBV7-2 | TGTGCCAGCAGCGGTGACAGGCCAATTTTCTCCTACGAGCAGTACTTC | CASSGDRPIFSYEQYF
- | TRBJ1-2 | few | TRBV9 | TGTGCCAGCAGCGTAGCTCCGGTCCACAGAGAGTATGGCTACACCTTC | CASSVAPVHREYGYTF
TRBD1 | TRBJ1-2 | - | TRBV5-1 | TGCGCCAGCAGCTATCGGGACAGCTATGGCTACACCTTC | CASSYRDSYGYTF
TRBD1 | TRBJ2-5 | once | TRBV7-3 | TGTGCCAGCAGCTTGGGGGAGACAGGGGATGAGACCCAGTACTTC | CASSLGETGDETQYF
TRBD2 | TRBJ2-1 | - | TRBV19 | TGTGCCAGTGGGACTAGCGGGGGTGTAGATGAGCAGTTCTTC | CASGTSGGVDEQFF
- | TRBJ1-1 | once | TRBV6-1 | TGTGCCAGCAGCACCGAACTAGACGGACCCCGTGAAGCTTTCTTT | CASSTELDGPREAFF
TRBD1 | TRBJ2-3 | - | TRBV7-9 | TGTGCCAGCAGCAACAATAGCTGGGACAGGGGGGCGGGTACGCAGTATTTT | CASSNNSWDRGAGTQYF
- | TRBJ1-2 | once | TRBV18 | TGTGCCAGCTCACCCACATTTATCAGGGATCTAAACTATGGCTACACCTTC | CASSPTFIRDLNYGYTF
TRBD1 | TRBJ1-1 | - | TRBV5-1 | TGCGCCAGCAGCTGGGGGGCAGGGGGGACTGAAGCTTTCTTT | CASSWGAGGTEAFF
- | TRBJ2-6 | few | TRBV19 | TGTGCCAGTAGTATAGATGGGGGCACGGGGGCCAACGTCCTGACTTTC | CASSIDGGTGANVLTF
TRBD1 | TRBJ1-2 | - | TRBV27 | TGTGCCAGCAGCCTAGACAGGGAGTATGGCTACACCTTC | CASSLDREYGYTF
TRBD1 | TRBJ1-1 | - | TRBV7-2 | TGTGCCAGCAGCTTAAAAAGGGACAGGGTATCCATGAACACTGAAGCTTTCTTT | CASSLKRDRVSMNTEAFF
- | TRBJ2-7 | - | TRBV25-1 | TGTGCCAGCAGCCAATATAGGACTTCCCCCTACGAGCAGTACTTC | CASSQYRTSPYEQYF
- | TRBJ2-2 | - | TRBV7-6 | TGTGCCAGCAGCACCCGGGACATGGGCACCGGGGAGCTGTTTTTT | CASSTRDMGTGELFF
TRBD1 | TRBJ1-3 | - | TRBV4-1 | TGCGCCAGCAGCCAAGTAATCGAAAAAGGGGGCTCGTCCGACTCTGGAAACACCATATATTTT | CASSQVIEKGGSSDSGNTIYF
- | TRBJ1-4 | - | TRBV29-1 | TGCAGCGTTGAAGCCGGACAGCACGATGAAAAACTGTTTTTT | CSVEAGQHDEKLFF
TRBD1 | TRBJ1-2 | once | TRBV6-6 | TGTGCCAGCAGTAACCCCTGGACAGGTGATGTGAGGGGCTACACCTTC | CASSNPWTGDVRGYTF
- | TRBJ1-6 | few | TRBV19 | TGTGCCAGTAGTATATTTGCTACGAATTCACCCCTCCACTTT | CASSIFATNSPLHF
- | TRBJ1-3 | - | TRBV7-6 | TGTGCCAGCAGCCCTGACAGACCTCCTGGAAACACCATATATTTT | CASSPDRPPGNTIYF
TRBD1 | TRBJ1-2 | - | TRBV19 | TGTGCCAGTAGTATCCAGGGGGCGAACTATGGCTACACCTTC | CASSIQGANYGYTF
- | TRBJ1-2 | - | TRBV14 | TGTGCCAGCAGCCAAGTTTCGACAGGTTATGGCTACACCTTC | CASSQVSTGYGYTF
- | TRBJ1-5 | - | TRBV7-9 | TGTGCCAGCAGCTTAGGTGCAGACAATCAGCCCCAGCATTTT | CASSLGADNQPQHF
- | TRBJ2-7 | few | TRBV7-7 | TGTGCTAGCAGCCAGGGGCATAAACAGTCTTACGAGCAGTACTTC | CASSQGHKQSYEQYF
- | TRBJ1-1 | - | TRBV4-1 | TGCGCCAGCACCCTCCGATTCGACAGACGAGATGAAGCTTTCTTT | CASTLRFDRRDEAFF
- | TRBJ1-4 | - | TRBV4-3 | TGCGCCAGCAGCCAAGAAGGAAAGGCGGGGCATAATGAAAAACTGTTTTTT | CASSQEGKAGHNEKLFF
- | TRBJ1-2 | - | TRBV25-1 | TGTGCCAGCAGTGATCAAAGACAGGATGGCTACACCTTC | CASSDQRQDGYTF
TRBD2 | TRBJ2-3 | few | TRBV6-4 | TGTGCCAGCAGTGATTGGCCAACTAGCGGGGGAGCCGGTAGCACAGATACGCAGTATTTT | CASSDWPTSGGAGSTDTQYF
TRBD1 | TRBJ1-2 | - | TRBV23-1 | TGCGCCAGCTTTCCCGGGACAGGGATATATGGCTACACCTTC | CASFPGTGIYGYTF
TRBD1 | TRBJ2-3 | once | TRBV5-1 | TGCGCCAGCAGCTTACCGGGACAGGGGACCACAGATACGCAGTATTTT | CASSLPGQGTTDTQYF
TRBD1 | TRBJ1-2 | - | TRBV7-2 | TGTGCCAGCAGCTTAGTGGCCGACAGGGGGCTACTCTATGGCTACACCTTC | CASSLVADRGLLYGYTF
TRBD2 | TRBJ2-5 | - | TRBV5-1 | TGCGCCAGCAGCTCGGACTTAGGACTAGCGGGGGGGACCCAAGAGACCCAGTACTTC | CASSSDLGLAGGTQETQYF
- | TRBJ2-7 | - | TRBV4-2 | TGTGCCAGCAGCCAAGGGGGCGGTTACACCTACGAGCAGTACTTC | CASSQGGGYTYEQYF
- | TRBJ1-1 | - | TRBV6-5 | TGTGCCAGCAGTTATCGAGGTGTAGGGAACACTGAAGCTTTCTTT | CASSYRGVGNTEAFF
TRBD1 | TRBJ2-1 | - | TRBV20-1 | TGCAGTGCCAAGGATGCGACAGGGGAGTTCTTC | CSAKDATGEFF
- | TRBJ1-5 | - | TRBV6-5 | TGTGCCAGCAGTTACGGGGGCGCAGGTAGCAATCAGCCCCAGCATTTT | CASSYGGAGSNQPQHF
TRBD1 | TRBJ2-3 | - | TRBV6-1 | TGTGCCAGCAGTGGGAAAGACAGGGTTTGGTATACGCAGTATTTT | CASSGKDRVWYTQYF
- | TRBJ1-1 | - | TRBV19 | TGTGCCAGTAGTTCTAGTATGGTTGGTTTGACTGAAGCTTTCTTT | CASSSSMVGLTEAFF
TRBD1 | TRBJ2-7 | - | TRBV14 | TGTGCCAGCAGCCCGGGCGACAGGGGTCGTTCCTACGAGCAGTACTTC | CASSPGDRGRSYEQYF
- | TRBJ2-2 | - | TRBV5-5 | TGTGCCAGCAGCTTAATCCCCAAGAACTACACGAACACCGGGGAGCTGTTTTTT | CASSLIPKNYTNTGELFF
TRBD1 | TRBJ2-7 | - | TRBV19 | TGTGCCAGTAGTATTAAGTGGCCCGAGGACAGGTTCTCCTACGAGCAGTACTTC | CASSIKWPEDRFSYEQYF
- | TRBJ1-1 | - | TRBV15 | TGTGCCACCAGCAGAGATCTTGTCTCTGGAGTGAACACTGAAGCTTTCTTT | CATSRDLVSGVNTEAFF
- | TRBJ1-5 | - | TRBV6-5 | TGTGCCAGCAGTTACGGTCGCAGGGCCCAGCCCCAGCATTTT | CASSYGRRAQPQHF
- | TRBJ1-1 | - | TRBV5-6 | TGTGCCAGCAGCGTATACAGAGTTAGGAGGGCTTTCTTT | CASSVYRVRRAFF